Shown below are 22 T cell receptor beta chains from a single sample sequenced in a study of blood T cell repertoires in COVID-19. The table came from immunoSEQ multiplex PCR; TCRdb's copy has only in-frame clones and leaves some out. The repertoire holds a few hundred thousand clones, about 86% seen once, with 2% to 2.5% in the top ten. What was sequenced was peripheral blood. The origin of the receptors is a woman aged 50 to 65 with acute or convalescent COVID-19.

This clone was picked up one time. This sequence joins TRBV7-2 and TRBJ1-1; tentatively, D is TRBD1 (5 bases). In germline, CDR1 is SGHTA, CDR2 FQGNSA. CDR3 length equals 16 residues. V was trimmed by 5 bases and J by 1 base, leaving 17 bases between them. Here the CDR3 reads CASSPAGGAWNTEAFF. The CDR3 DNA reads TGTGCCAGCAGCCCCGCCGGAGGGGCCTGGAACACTGAAGCTTTCTTT.

The V call is TRBV12-3 or TRBV12-4, the J call TRBJ1-6; no clear D. The CDR3 totals 12 residues. V was trimmed by 6 bases and J by 8 bases, leaving 8 bases between them. CDR3 DNA: TGTGCCAGCAGCCCAAAATATTCACCCCTCCACTTT. Translated, it gives CASSPKYSPLHF.

The J gene is TRBJ2-3, the V gene TRBV7-9, with 7 nucleotides matching TRBD1. V dropped 5 bases and J dropped 9; count of bases not matched to a gene: 5. The CDR3 is 12 amino acids. Germline V gene lookup returns CDR1 SEHNR and CDR2 FQNEAQ (reference sequence). In DNA, the CDR3 is TGTGCCAGCAGCCCCGCCAGGGGGACGCAGTATTTT. This gives the protein CASSPARGTQYF. Full variable domain (missing parts from reference TRBV7-9 and TRBJ2-3): DTGVSQNPRHKITKRGQNVTFRCDPISEHNRLYWYRQTLGQGPEFLTYFQNEAQLEKSRLLSDRFSAERPKGSFSTLEIQRTEQGDSAMYLCASSPARGTQYFGPGTRLTVL.

The J gene is TRBJ2-2, the V gene TRBV7-2; 7 nucleotides agree with TRBD2. The CDR3 totals 17 residues. Germline CDR1 reads SGHTA; CDR2 reads FQGNSA. Trimming cost V 4 bases and J 4 bases; bases outside gene matches: 12. CDR3 protein: CASSSAGGGLLTGELFF. For the CDR3, the DNA is TGTGCCAGCAGCTCGGCCGGTGGGGGACTACTCACCGGGGAGCTGTTTTTT.

The chain carries TRBV7-2 and TRBJ2-7; D perhaps matches TRBD1 (6 bases). From germline, CDR1 is SGHTA and CDR2 FQGNSA. The length of the CDR3 is 13 residues. V was shortened by 5 bases and J by 2 bases, with 10 bases between the two germline ends. The DNA for the CDR3 is TGTGCCAGCAGCCCCCCAGGGGCCTACGAGCAGTACTTC. This translates into CASSPPGAYEQYF.

The table lists this clone with a count of one. The V gene is TRBV30, the J gene TRBJ2-7; 7 bases line up with TRBD1. The CDR3 is 14 residues long. Germline CDR1 GTSNPN, CDR2 SVGIG (reference sequence). The trim removed 1 base at V and 4 bases at J, leaving 7 bases unmatched. CDR3 DNA: TGTGCCTGGAGTGGGGGACAGAGGGGGTACGAGCAGTACTTC. It specifies CAWSGGQRGYEQYF.

This sequence joins TRBV10-2 and TRBJ2-7, with D possibly being TRBD2 (6 bases). Between the trimmed V and J ends, which lost 7 bases and 3 bases, there was a span of 25 bases. This CDR3 spans 17 amino acids. Germline V gene lookup returns CDR1 WSHSY and CDR2 SAAADI. The CDR3 reads CASTNEGRGTLYYEQYF. The CDR3 coding sequence is TGCGCCAGCACCAATGAAGGGCGGGGAACGTTATACTACGAGCAGTACTTC.

CDR3 DNA sequence: TGTGCCAGCTCACCACCGGGACAGGGGGGCCCTAACACCGGGGAGCTGTTTTTT. Encoded protein: CASSPPGQGGPNTGELFF. The rearrangement joins TRBV18 to TRBJ2-2; TRBD1 aligns across 11 bases. This CDR3 is built from 18 residues. Germline CDR1 KGHSH, CDR2 LQKENI. Germline trimming cut 0 bases from V and 2 bases from J; bases unmatched to any gene: 5.

J is TRBJ1-2 and V is TRBV10-3; possible D gene TRBD1, 5 bases. Deletions cut 8 bases from V and 8 bases from J, with 21 bases between. Germline V gene data show CDR1 as ENHRY and CDR2 as SYGVKD. This CDR3 comprises 14 residues. CDR3 nucleotide sequence: TGTGCCATCCATGGGCCCGGGGGAGGCGGGGGCTACACCTTC. It translates to CAIHGPGGGGGYTF.

J is TRBJ1-1 and V is TRBV5-6; tentative D call: TRBD1 (5 bases). The CDR3 length is 14 residues. Germline V lookup: CDR1 SGHDT, CDR2 YYEEEE. V was clipped by 6 bases and J by 1 base, with 13 bases between them. For the CDR3, the DNA is TGTGCCAGCACTGGGGCCCCAGGGAACACTGAAGCTTTCTTT. Protein product: CASTGAPGNTEAFF.

The rearrangement links TRBV5-6 to TRBJ1-4, with D possibly matching TRBD1 (5 bases). Germline assignment: CDR1 SGHDT and CDR2 YYEEEE. V was shortened by 0 bases and J by 3 bases, with 9 bases between the two germline ends. This CDR3 is 15 amino acids long. CDR3 residues: CASSLAGGPNEKLFF. CDR3 bases: TGTGCCAGCAGCTTGGCCGGGGGTCCTAATGAAAAACTGTTTTTT.

The chain links TRBV5-1 to TRBJ2-2; TRBD1 might be the D (5 bases). Germline loops: CDR1 SGHRS, CDR2 YFSETQ. V lost 1 base to trimming and J lost 1 base, with 14 bases between them. The CDR3 has 17 residues. CDR3 bases: TGCGCCAGCAGCTTGAAGACAGAGAGTGGGAACACCGGGGAGCTGTTTTTT. It codes for CASSLKTESGNTGELFF.

This chain joins TRBV20-1 and TRBJ2-7; D may be TRBD2 (5 bases). V lost 2 bases, J lost 6 bases, and 8 bases lay in between. Per the germline V gene, CDR1 is DFQATT and CDR2 is SNEGSKA (reference sequence). The CDR3 is 11 amino acids. Written as DNA, the CDR3 is TGCAGTGCTAGACGGGCGGGCGAGCAGTACTTC. The encoded protein is CSARRAGEQYF.

This clone showed up just a few times. The chain links TRBV7-3 to TRBJ2-1, with a tentative D call TRBD1 (6 bases). CDR1 and CDR2 from the germline V gene are SGHTA and FQGTGA. This CDR3 spans 15 amino acids. V lost 6 bases and J 6 bases, leaving 18 bases between the germline ends. The CDR3 coding sequence is TGTGCCAGCAGTTCAGGACAGCACTTCGCCAATGAGCAGTTCTTC. Translation gives CASSSGQHFANEQFF.

The chain carries TRBV6-2 or TRBV6-3 and TRBJ2-3; a possible D gene is TRBD2 (5 bases). Trimming shortened V by 5 bases and J by 3 bases, and 12 bases separated the two germline ends. The germline gives CDR1 MNHEY, CDR2 SVGEGT. This CDR3 is built from 14 residues. The CDR3 nucleotides read TGTGCCAGCAGTGATCCCTCGGGGACAGATACGCAGTATTTT. Protein product: CASSDPSGTDTQYF.

V gene TRBV10-2 combines with J gene TRBJ1-3, with a possible D match to TRBD1 (6 bases). The germline V and J ends were trimmed by 6 bases and 0 bases, with 18 bases remaining between them. CDR3 length equals 17 residues. Germline CDR1 and CDR2: WSHSY and SAAADI. The CDR3 DNA reads TGCGCCAGCAGGGACAGCACGGGCCACCACTCTGGAAACACCATATATTTT. Translating it yields CASRDSTGHHSGNTIYF.

The J gene is TRBJ2-1, the V gene TRBV28, with 7 nucleotides matching TRBD2. There are 19 residues in the CDR3. Germline V gene data show CDR1 as MDHEN and CDR2 as SYDVKM. Unmatched junction bases numbered 12, after V lost 0 bases and J lost 1 base. CDR3 DNA: TGTGCCAGCAGTTTATGGGCCCCCAGGCGGGAGAGATCCTACAATGAGCAGTTCTTC. Residues: CASSLWAPRRERSYNEQFF.

The genes are TRBV6-2 or TRBV6-3 and TRBJ1-5; D remains unclear. Per the germline V gene, CDR1 is MNHEY and CDR2 is SVGEGT. The V end was cut by 2 bases, the J end by 0 bases, with 8 bases between. The CDR3 has 15 residues. CDR3 nucleotide sequence: TGTGCCAGCAGTTACCTCCAGATTAGCAATCAGCCCCAGCATTTT. This encodes CASSYLQISNQPQHF.

CDR3 region: CATLAVPPGEQYF. The CDR3 coding sequence is TGTGCCACCTTAGCGGTCCCCCCGGGGGAGCAGTACTTC. V gene TRBV10-3 combines with J gene TRBJ2-7; tentatively, D is TRBD2 (6 bases). Looked up from germline, CDR1 is ENHRY and CDR2 is SYGVKD. The CDR3 contains 13 residues. V was shortened by 10 bases and J by 7 bases, with 20 bases between the two germline ends.

The chain employs TRBV15 and TRBJ2-7; 12 positions agree with TRBD1. Germline V gives CDR1 LNHNV, CDR2 YYDKDF (reference sequence). V lost 3 bases to trimming and J lost 5 bases; unmatched junction nucleotides: 5. The CDR3 is made up of 15 amino acids. CDR3 in amino acids: CATSRGTGGYNEQYF. CDR3 bases: TGTGCCACCAGCAGGGGGACAGGGGGCTACAACGAGCAGTACTTC.

The rearrangement joins TRBV6-5 to TRBJ2-7; TRBD1 might be the D (6 bases). V shed 7 bases and J shed 0 bases, with 13 bases lying between them. The V gene's germline CDR1 is MNHEY and CDR2 SVGAGI. The CDR3 runs to 14 residues. CDR3 protein: CASTPTGISYEQYF. CDR3 bases: TGTGCCAGCACTCCCACAGGGATCTCCTACGAGCAGTACTTC.

This clone is a singleton in its sample. V gene TRBV3-1 (or the pseudogene TRBV3-2) combines with J gene TRBJ2-3; 14 nucleotides match TRBD2. From germline, CDR1 is LGHDT and CDR2 YNNKEL (reference sequence). This CDR3 contains 17 residues. V lost 3 bases, J lost 5 bases, and 7 bases stayed unmatched. This CDR3 reads CASSQGRLAGGQDTQYF. CDR3 nucleotides: TGTGCCAGCAGCCAGGGGAGACTAGCGGGGGGGCAAGATACGCAGTATTTT.